This T cell receptor (beta chain) was recovered during a study of shared clonotypes between healthy human individuals. The wider study: Serving as donors were two women and three men, whose ages spanned 18 to 49. The study's findings and limits: Of the naive CD4 clonotypes, approximately 5% were shared across a few donors. Generation probabilities of non-shared clonotypes were lower (relative to those shared by all four donors).

Germline V lookup: CDR1 LGHNA, CDR2 YSLEER. Trimming took 1 base from V and 4 from J; bases not matched to a gene: 10. The CDR3 is made up of 17 amino acids. Using immunoSEQ multiplex PCR, the repertoire was profiled, and TCRdb retains in-frame clones only, with some absent. The sample has under 2,500,000 clones, 95% seen once. As concerns this clone: The antigen remains undetermined.

Sequenced sample: naive CD4+ T cells sorted from blood. Subset specified: CD45RA+ positively selected. The chain recombines TRBV4-3 with TRBJ2-1; 7 nucleotides agree with TRBD2. The source is a man younger than 30 in good health. This CDR3 reads CASSQGLAELGYNEQFF. CDR3 coding DNA: TGCGCCAGCAGCCAAGGCCTAGCGGAGTTAGGGTACAATGAGCAGTTCTTC.